This TCR beta chain was recovered during a study of cytomegalovirus exposure and HLA in healthy donors. Study-wide findings and caveats: TCR association rates varied by HLA locus in a later analysis, with DRB1 highest and HLA-C lowest. In a later analysis, parvovirus B19, influenza, CMV and Epstein-Barr virus appeared linked to several top co-occurrence clusters.

As for the donors, each was a healthy bone marrow donor. Comment on this clone: Its target is unknown.

PCR involved 60 Vbeta and 13 Jbeta primers. Under the authors' procedure: A later analysis counted roughly 74 million unique TCR beta chains, 9.5 million to 12 million shared. Sequencing used immunoSEQ multiplex PCR; TCRdb keeps in-frame clones, though not all of them. Clone size and V and J calls were adopted from that table, with D and trimming inferred from the DNA. Here the sample table reports approximately 110,000 clones. In germline, CDR1 is GTSNPN, CDR2 SVGIG (reference sequence). Trimming left V 8 bases short and J 3 bases short, with 13 bases between. This CDR3 comprises 13 residues. This receptor was taken from a man aged 35-49 years in good health and CMV-seronegative. This chain connects TRBV30 to TRBJ1-4, with TRBD1 as a possible D gene (5 bases). Material: PBMCs. This CDR3 is CAADIAPNEKLFF. Written as DNA, the CDR3 is TGTGCCGCGGACATTGCCCCTAATGAAAAACTGTTTTTT.